The source of this TCR beta chain is a study of shared clonotypes between healthy human individuals. Only in-frame clones appear in the TCRdb table, and some are missing; sequencing was by immunoSEQ multiplex PCR. The data contain 850,000 to 1,200,000 clones, approximately 76% of them seen just once; the ten biggest clones take up about 1.5%. V was clipped by 3 bases and J by 8 bases; unmatched bases: 9. Germline assignment: CDR1 SGHRS and CDR2 YFSETQ. The CDR3 consists of 14 residues. This chain joins TRBV5-1 and TRBJ1-1; 8 nucleotides agree with TRBD1. This receptor was taken from a man aged 18 to 35 in good health. Sequencing input: memory CD4+ T cells sorted from blood. Subset described: CD45RA-negative fraction. The CDR3: CASSSGGTGTEAFF. The CDR3 DNA sequence: TGCGCCAGCAGCTCAGGGGGCACAGGGACGGAAGCTTTCTTT.